The 30 T cell receptor beta chains reported below all come from one sample, sequenced in a study of blood T cell repertoires in COVID-19. Repertoires were generated with immunoSEQ multiplex PCR, while TCRdb's copy carries only in-frame clones and drops some. This table has approximately 170,000 clones, 84% appearing once. Sequenced material: peripheral blood. The receptors were gathered from a man in his forties who had recovered from COVID-19.

This clone was detected once. The chain employs TRBV6-5 and TRBJ2-1, with D perhaps matching TRBD1 (6 bases). The V and J ends lost 6 bases and 5 bases respectively, with 14 bases between them. The CDR3 has 14 residues. The germline CDR1 and CDR2 sequences are MNHEY and SVGAGI. CDR3: CASRLQGLNNEQFF. The CDR3 DNA sequence: TGTGCCAGCAGACTCCAGGGGCTAAACAATGAGCAGTTCTTC.

The chain combines TRBV4-3 with TRBJ1-2, with a tentative D call TRBD1 (6 bases). The germline gives CDR1 LGHNA, CDR2 YSLEER. The germline V and J ends were trimmed by 2 bases and 5 bases, with 15 bases remaining between them. This CDR3 comprises 15 residues. The CDR3 DNA reads as TGCGCCAGCAGCCAACAGACAGGCGGCGGGTATGGCTACACCTTC. It encodes CASSQQTGGGYGYTF.

This sequence joins TRBV4-3 and TRBJ1-3; no reliable D call. Trimming removed 0 bases at V and 0 bases at J, with 6 bases between. Germline loops: CDR1 LGHNA, CDR2 YSLEER. CDR3 length: 15 residues. CDR3 sequence: CASSQDFSSGNTIYF. Written as DNA, the CDR3 is TGCGCCAGCAGCCAAGATTTCAGCTCTGGAAACACCATATATTTT.

The V and J genes are TRBV27 and TRBJ2-7, with 11 bases aligning to TRBD2. Germline assignment: CDR1 MNHEY and CDR2 SMNVEV (reference sequence). The CDR3 has 15 amino acids. V was clipped by 2 bases and J by 4 bases; unmatched bases: 4. The CDR3 bases are TGTGCCAGCAGTTTAGGGACTAGCGGTTCGTACGAGCAGTACTTC. The encoded protein is CASSLGTSGSYEQYF.

This sequence joins TRBV30 and TRBJ2-6; D possibly corresponds to TRBD2 (5 bases). This CDR3 is 14 amino acids long. V was trimmed by 5 bases and J by 1 base, leaving 9 bases between them. Per germline, CDR1 GTSNPN and CDR2 SVGIG (reference sequence). The CDR3 bases are TGTGCCTGGGGGGAGCTATCTGGGGCCAACGTCCTGACTTTC. Residues: CAWGELSGANVLTF.

The CDR3 nucleotides read TGTGCCAGCGCGATAACGGGACTGGGCGAGCAGTACTTC. It translates to CASAITGLGEQYF. J is TRBJ2-7 and V is TRBV28; maybe TRBD2 (6 bases). The CDR3 spans 13 residues. Germline V gene sequence: CDR1 MDHEN, CDR2 SYDVKM. Trimming took 8 bases from V and 6 from J, leaving 17 bases between them.

The V gene is TRBV3-1 (or the pseudogene TRBV3-2), the J gene TRBJ1-5; 8 nucleotides match TRBD1. CDR1 and CDR2 from the germline V gene are LGHDT and YNNKEL (reference sequence). This CDR3 region has 15 residues. The V and J ends lost 1 base and 6 bases, in that order; junction bases with no gene match: 5. The CDR3 reads CASSQGAGGGQPQHF. In DNA, the CDR3 is TGTGCCAGCAGCCAAGGGGCAGGGGGCGGTCAGCCCCAGCATTTT.

The chain recombines TRBV4-3 with TRBJ2-7; D perhaps matches TRBD2 (7 bases). Germline-derived CDR1 and CDR2 are LGHNA and YSLEER. Trimming left V 1 base short and J 5 bases short, with 21 bases between. The CDR3 has 17 residues. CDR3 amino acids: CASSQGGRGGPRNEQYF. In nucleotides, the CDR3 is TGCGCCAGCAGCCAAGGAGGACGCGGGGGCCCCCGGAACGAGCAGTACTTC.

The V and J genes are TRBV3-1 (or the pseudogene TRBV3-2) and TRBJ2-5; 7 bases are a match to TRBD1. Germline trimming cut 1 base from V and 6 bases from J; bases unmatched to any gene: 8. CDR1 is LGHDT and CDR2 is YNNKEL in the germline V gene (reference sequence). There are 15 residues in the CDR3. The CDR3 loop is CASSQGRTGKKTQYF. The CDR3 nucleotides are TGTGCCAGCAGCCAAGGCCGGACAGGAAAAAAGACCCAGTACTTC.

CDR3 in amino acids: CASSHSGQGAFQTEAFF. For the CDR3, the DNA is TGCGCCAGCAGCCATTCAGGACAGGGGGCCTTTCAGACTGAAGCTTTCTTT. The chain carries TRBV4-3 and TRBJ1-1, with TRBD1 matching over 11 bases. The germline V gene has CDR1 LGHNA and CDR2 YSLEER. The V and J ends lost 3 bases and 5 bases, in that order; junction bases with no gene match: 11. The CDR3 totals 17 residues.

The chain combines TRBV4-3 with TRBJ1-2; no firm D call. The germline V and J ends were trimmed by 4 bases and 1 base, with 7 bases remaining between them. Germline assignment: CDR1 LGHNA and CDR2 YSLEER. The CDR3 sequence is 13 residues long. CDR3 amino acids: CASSPGINYGYTF. CDR3 DNA: TGCGCCAGCAGCCCCGGGATTAACTATGGCTACACCTTC.

This clone occurred once. The chain combines TRBV27 with TRBJ1-1, with a possible D match to TRBD1 (6 bases). Per germline, CDR1 MNHEY and CDR2 SMNVEV (reference sequence). CDR3 length equals 11 residues. V lost 5 bases and J 8 bases, leaving 9 bases between the germline ends. The CDR3 protein is CASSTGQEAFF. The DNA for the CDR3 is TGTGCCAGCAGTACAGGACAGGAAGCTTTCTTT.

The V gene is TRBV7-9, the J gene TRBJ2-7; 7 nucleotides match TRBD1. V dropped 6 bases and J dropped 5; count of bases not matched to a gene: 7. CDR1 SEHNR and CDR2 FQNEAQ come from the germline V gene (reference sequence). The CDR3 extends over 13 amino acids. The CDR3 spells CASSKQGTHEQYF. DNA for the CDR3: TGTGCCAGCAGTAAACAGGGGACCCACGAGCAGTACTTC.

The rearrangement uses TRBV5-1 and TRBJ1-5; TRBD1 aligns across 7 bases. CDR3 length: 15 amino acids. The germline V gene has CDR1 SGHRS and CDR2 YFSETQ. V was pared by 4 bases and J by 1 base, with 5 bases of the junction left unmatched. The CDR3 region is CASSVSGQSNQPQHF. Written as DNA, the CDR3 is TGCGCCAGCAGCGTGTCGGGACAGAGCAATCAGCCCCAGCATTTT.

This chain uses TRBV7-2 with TRBJ2-1, with D possibly TRBD2 on 5 matching bases. Germline V gene data show CDR1 as SGHTA and CDR2 as FQGNSA. This CDR3 contains 12 residues. Trimming removed 5 bases at V and 15 bases at J, with 17 bases between. The CDR3 region has the DNA TGTGCCAGCAGCCACTCAAGAGCAGGAGGGTTCTTC. It translates to CASSHSRAGGFF.

This chain links TRBV11-2 with TRBJ2-3; no clear D. Germline CDR1 is SGHAT and CDR2 is FQNNGV. V lost 0 bases to trimming and J lost 5 bases, with 9 bases between them. The CDR3 loop spans 14 amino acids. CDR3 protein: CASSLETSRDTQYF. CDR3 DNA: TGTGCCAGCAGCTTAGAGACTTCACGAGATACGCAGTATTTT.

The CDR3 DNA reads TGTGCCAGCAGTGAGATTCGGGCGGGGGGGACAGATACGCAGTATTTT. Its translation is CASSEIRAGGTDTQYF. This chain links TRBV2 with TRBJ2-3; 9 positions agree with TRBD2. Trimming took 3 bases from V and 3 from J; bases not matched to a gene: 7. Germline assignment: CDR1 SNHLY and CDR2 FYNNEI. The CDR3 has 16 residues.

The chain carries TRBV5-4 and TRBJ2-3; D unclear. CDR1 and CDR2 (germline): SGHNT, YYREEE (reference sequence). Trimming pared 0 bases from V and 0 bases from J, leaving 8 bases between. This CDR3 comprises 15 residues. CDR3 protein: CASSLGRRSTDTQYF. The CDR3 region has the DNA TGTGCCAGCAGCTTGGGCAGGCGAAGCACAGATACGCAGTATTTT. Based on the CDR3 plus reference TRBV5-4 and TRBJ2-3, the full variable domain is ETGVTQSPTHLIKTRGQQVTLRCSSQSGHNTVSWYQQALGQGPQFIFQYYREEENGRGNFPPRFSGLQFPNYSSELNVNALELDDSALYLCASSLGRRSTDTQYFGPGTRLTVL.

The chain carries TRBV3-1 (or the pseudogene TRBV3-2) and TRBJ1-2; 12 bases agree with TRBD1. Germline V lookup: CDR1 LGHDT, CDR2 YNNKEL (reference sequence). The length of the CDR3 is 16 residues. Trimming removed 2 bases from V and 4 bases from J; junction bases left unmatched: 5. CDR3 DNA sequence: TGTGCCAGCAGCCAATCCGGGACAGGGGGCTTCTATGGCTACACCTTC. Translating gives CASSQSGTGGFYGYTF.

The chain links TRBV9 to TRBJ2-5; TRBD2 aligns across 11 bases. CDR1 and CDR2 (germline): SGDLS, YYNGEE. This CDR3 comprises 14 residues. Losses at the gene ends were 4 bases for V and 5 bases for J; bases not matched to a gene: 4. This chain's CDR3 is CASSPRTSGETQYF. The CDR3 DNA reads TGTGCCAGCAGCCCTCGGACTAGCGGGGAGACCCAGTACTTC.

This rearrangement joins TRBV18 to TRBJ1-2; the D gene is possibly TRBD1 (5 bases). CDR1 and CDR2 from the germline V gene are KGHSH and LQKENI. The CDR3 contains 15 residues. Between the trimmed V and J ends, which lost 0 bases and 2 bases, there was a span of 10 bases. The CDR3 is CASSPPQGGNYGYTF. CDR3 nucleotide sequence: TGTGCCAGCTCACCACCTCAGGGAGGAAACTATGGCTACACCTTC.

This chain uses TRBV29-1 with TRBJ1-2; D may be TRBD1 (5 bases). CDR1 and CDR2 from the germline V gene are SQVTM and ANQGSEA. The V end was cut by 5 bases, the J end by 6 bases, with 10 bases between. The length of the CDR3 is 11 residues. CDR3 loop: CSVRGTDGYTF. CDR3 in DNA: TGCAGCGTTAGGGGTACGGATGGCTACACCTTC.

This chain connects TRBV4-1 to TRBJ2-2, with 8 bases that match TRBD2. The germline V gene encodes CDR1 MGHRA and CDR2 YSYEKL. This CDR3 has 15 residues. Germline trimming cut 1 base from V and 7 bases from J; bases unmatched to any gene: 5. CDR3 region: CASSQGGGRSGELFF. DNA for the CDR3: TGCGCCAGCAGCCAAGGCGGGGGGCGTAGCGGGGAGCTGTTTTTT.

The chain has TRBV28 and TRBJ2-3, with TRBD1 matching over 9 bases. The V gene end was trimmed by 5 bases and the J gene end by 6 bases; junction bases not matched to a gene: 6. The germline CDR1 and CDR2 sequences are MDHEN and SYDVKM. The CDR3 has 14 amino acids. CDR3 in DNA: TGTGCCAGCAGTCAGGACAGGGGCCTCGATACGCAGTATTTT. Translated: CASSQDRGLDTQYF.

This clone came up once. The chain joins TRBV10-3 to TRBJ2-5; maybe TRBD2 (7 bases). Germline V CDR1 and CDR2: ENHRY, SYGVKD. This CDR3 region has 14 residues. With 0 bases removed from V and 5 bases from J, the gap between germline ends came to 10 bases. CDR3 DNA: TGTGCCATCAGTGAGTCGGGGGGGCAGGAGACCCAGTACTTC. Its protein product is CAISESGGQETQYF.

This chain connects TRBV6-6 to TRBJ1-5; D is unresolved. This CDR3 is built from 13 residues. Germline V gene sequence: CDR1 MNHNY, CDR2 SVGAGI (reference sequence). Trimming shortened V by 2 bases and J by 7 bases, and 9 bases separated the two germline ends. CDR3 residues: CASSYVPQQPQHF. Here the CDR3 DNA reads TGTGCCAGCAGTTACGTTCCGCAGCAGCCCCAGCATTTT.

The chain combines TRBV19 with TRBJ1-5, with unresolved D. The V end was cut by 5 bases, the J end by 4 bases, with 6 bases between. Looked up from germline, CDR1 is LNHDA and CDR2 is SQIVND (reference sequence). The CDR3 has 12 residues. The CDR3 here is CASSPGNQPQHF. CDR3 coding DNA: TGTGCCAGTAGTCCAGGTAATCAGCCCCAGCATTTT.

The chain joins TRBV27 to TRBJ2-1; 12 bases are a match to TRBD2. V shed 2 bases, J shed 8 bases, and the junction held 13 bases outside the gene matches. The CDR3 contains 18 residues. In germline, CDR1 is MNHEY, CDR2 SMNVEV (reference sequence). The CDR3 loop is CASSLRWLTSGRGYEQFF. The CDR3 region has the DNA TGTGCCAGCAGTTTAAGGTGGTTGACTAGCGGGAGAGGGTATGAGCAGTTCTTC.

This sequence joins TRBV19 and TRBJ2-7, with D hard to call. The V end was cut by 4 bases, the J end by 0 bases, with 10 bases between. CDR1 and CDR2 from the germline V gene are LNHDA and SQIVND (reference sequence). This CDR3 contains 14 residues. The CDR3 DNA follows: TGTGCCAGTAGTAGCGGAGTTCCCTCCTACGAGCAGTACTTC. Translation: CASSSGVPSYEQYF.

The chain recombines TRBV29-1 with TRBJ2-3; 12 nucleotides agree with TRBD2. From germline, CDR1 is SQVTM and CDR2 ANQGSEA. The V segment lost 4 bases and the J segment 5 bases; nucleotides outside the gene matches: 4. This CDR3 spans 14 amino acids. The chain's CDR3 is CSVALAGGVDTQYF. CDR3 DNA: TGCAGCGTTGCCCTAGCGGGGGGGGTAGATACGCAGTATTTT.